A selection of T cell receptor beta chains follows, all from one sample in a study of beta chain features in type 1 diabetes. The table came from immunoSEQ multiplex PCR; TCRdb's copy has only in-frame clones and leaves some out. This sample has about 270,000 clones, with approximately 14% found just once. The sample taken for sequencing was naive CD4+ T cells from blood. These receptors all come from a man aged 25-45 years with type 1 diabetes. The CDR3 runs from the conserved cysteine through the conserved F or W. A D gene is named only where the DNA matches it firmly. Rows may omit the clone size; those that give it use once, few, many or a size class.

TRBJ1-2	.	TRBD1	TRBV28	TGTGCCAGCAGTTCTCAACACAGGGGGAACTATGGCTACACCTTC	CASSSQHRGNYGYTF
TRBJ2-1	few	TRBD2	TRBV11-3	TGTGCCAGCAGCCCTCAGGGACTAGCCTACAATGAGCAGTTCTTC	CASSPQGLAYNEQFF
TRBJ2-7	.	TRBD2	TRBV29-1	TGCAGCGTTGAAAGCGGGGTGTACGAGCAGTACTTC	CSVESGVYEQYF
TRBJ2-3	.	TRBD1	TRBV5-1	TGCGCCAGCAGCTTGGGTAGGGGGCGAGCAGATACGCAGTATTTT	CASSLGRGRADTQYF
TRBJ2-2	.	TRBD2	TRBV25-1	TGTGCCAGCAGTCGGCGGGAGGTATCCGGGGAGCTGTTTTTT	CASSRREVSGELFF
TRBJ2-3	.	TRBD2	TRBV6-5	TGTGCCAGCTTTCAGCGGGAGAGCACAGATACGCAGTATTTT	CASFQRESTDTQYF
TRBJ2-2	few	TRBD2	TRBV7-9	TGTGCCAGCAGCTTAGGTCTAGCGGTGAACACCGGGGAGCTGTTTTTT	CASSLGLAVNTGELFF
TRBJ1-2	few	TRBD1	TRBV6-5	TGTGCCAGCAGCCGGGACAGGGGGTATGGCTACACCTTC	CASSRDRGYGYTF
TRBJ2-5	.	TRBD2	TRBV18	TGTGCCAGCTCCCGTACTAGCGGATTACAAGAGACCCAGTACTTC	CASSRTSGLQETQYF
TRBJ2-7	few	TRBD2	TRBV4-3	TGCGCCAGCAGCCAGGTCCTAGCGGGATCCTACGAGCAGTACTTC	CASSQVLAGSYEQYF
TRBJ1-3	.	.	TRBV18	TGTGCCAGCTCACGGGACACTTCTGGAAACACCATATATTTT	CASSRDTSGNTIYF
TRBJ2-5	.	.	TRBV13	TGTGCCAGCAGCTTAAATTCCCGTGAGACCCAGTACTTC	CASSLNSRETQYF
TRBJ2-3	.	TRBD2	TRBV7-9	TGTGCCAGCAGCTTAGATCTAGCGGTTAGCACAGATACGCAGTATTTT	CASSLDLAVSTDTQYF
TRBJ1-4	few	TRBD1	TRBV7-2	TGTGCCAGCAGCCAACAGGGGGCGGCTGAAAAACTGTTTTTT	CASSQQGAAEKLFF
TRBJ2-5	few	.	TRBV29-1	TGCAGCGTTGCCTCGGGACAAGAGACCCAGTACTTC	CSVASGQETQYF
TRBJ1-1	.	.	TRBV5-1	TGCGCCAGCAGCTTGGCCAGACAGAACACTGAAGCTTTCTTT	CASSLARQNTEAFF
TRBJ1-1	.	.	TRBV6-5	TGTGCCAGCAGCGCGACAGCAACTGAAGCTTTCTTT	CASSATATEAFF
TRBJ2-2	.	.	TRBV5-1	TGCGCCAGCAGCAGGCTAGCAGCGAACACCGGGGAGCTGTTTTTT	CASSRLAANTGELFF
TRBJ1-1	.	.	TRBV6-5	TGTGCCAGCAGTTACCAGACAGGAGACACTGAAGCTTTCTTT	CASSYQTGDTEAFF
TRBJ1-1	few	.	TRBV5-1	TGCGCCAGCAGCTACTTACAGGGCACTGAAGCTTTCTTT	CASSYLQGTEAFF
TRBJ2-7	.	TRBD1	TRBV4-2	TGTGCCAGCAGCCCCATCGGGACAGGGAGCGACGAGCAGTACTTC	CASSPIGTGSDEQYF
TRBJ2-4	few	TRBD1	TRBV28	TGTGCCAGCAGCCAGACAGGGGCCCAGATTCAGTACTTC	CASSQTGAQIQYF
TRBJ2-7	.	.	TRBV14	TGTGCCAGCAGCCAAATAGACAGACCGTACGAGCAGTACTTC	CASSQIDRPYEQYF
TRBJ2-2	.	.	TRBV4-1	TGCGCCAGCAGCCTGACAGGTTATGGAAGTGGCACCGGGGAGCTGTTTTTT	CASSLTGYGSGTGELFF
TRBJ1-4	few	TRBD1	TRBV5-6	TGTGCCAGCACTCGACAGGGCTTGGAAAAACTGTTTTTT	CASTRQGLEKLFF
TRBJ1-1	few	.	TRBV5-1	TGCGCCAGCAGAGACAGCTCTGGTAACACTGAAGCTTTCTTT	CASRDSSGNTEAFF
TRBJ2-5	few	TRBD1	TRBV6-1	TGTGCCAGCAGTGCCGACAGGGGACAAGAGACCCAGTACTTC	CASSADRGQETQYF
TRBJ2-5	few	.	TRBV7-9	TGTGCCAGCAGCTTAGGAGGCTCGGAGACCCAGTACTTC	CASSLGGSETQYF
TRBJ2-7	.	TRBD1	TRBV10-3	TGTGCCATCAGTGAAGGGACAGTGGCCTACGAGCAGTACTTC	CAISEGTVAYEQYF
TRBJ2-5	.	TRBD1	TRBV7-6	TGTGCCAGCAGCTTGGGACAGCCGAGCGGGACCCAGTACTTC	CASSLGQPSGTQYF
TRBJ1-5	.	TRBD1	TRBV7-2	TGTGCCAGCAGCCGCCAGGACAGGGAAAGCAATCAGCCCCAGCATTTT	CASSRQDRESNQPQHF
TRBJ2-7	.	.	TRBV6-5	TGTGCCAGCAGTTACTCAGGAGGGGCCTCCTACGAGCAGTACTTC	CASSYSGGASYEQYF